This passage covers 3 T cell receptor beta chains from one sample sequenced in a study of blood T cell repertoires in COVID-19. TCRdb's table, derived via immunoSEQ multiplex PCR, lists solely in-frame clones and lacks some. The data contain some 45,000 clones, almost 90% of them seen just once; the ten biggest clones take up about 13%. Sequenced material: peripheral blood. The receptors shown here come from a human donor in a cohort sampled during active COVID-19.

A few counts support this clone. The chain joins TRBV7-9 to TRBJ1-2; weak D call: TRBD1 (5 bases). The CDR3 has 14 amino acids. CDR1 and CDR2 from the germline V gene are SEHNR and FQNEAQ (reference sequence). With 1 base removed from V and 3 bases from J, the gap between germline ends came to 9 bases. Here the CDR3 DNA reads TGTGCCAGCAGCTTAGACACAGGCTACTATGGCTACACCTTC. It is translated as CASSLDTGYYGYTF.

V and J are TRBV3-1 (or the pseudogene TRBV3-2) and TRBJ1-2; 7 nucleotides match TRBD1. The CDR3 runs to 13 residues. V dropped 9 bases and J dropped 8; count of bases not matched to a gene: 12. CDR1 is LGHDT, CDR2 YNNKEL, per germline (reference sequence). CDR3 loop: CARLFDRVKGYTF. Here the CDR3 DNA reads TGTGCCAGACTATTTGACAGGGTTAAGGGCTACACCTTC.

The rearrangement uses TRBV19 and TRBJ1-3, with no clear D. The ends were cut back, 7 bases at V and 2 bases at J, with 15 bases in the middle. CDR3 length: 15 amino acids. The V gene's germline CDR1 is LNHDA and CDR2 SQIVND (reference sequence). CDR3 in amino acids: CASTSRTVPGNTIYF. In DNA form, the CDR3 reads TGTGCCAGTACCTCAAGGACTGTGCCTGGAAACACCATATATTTT. Full variable domain (outside the CDR3, taken from reference TRBV19 and TRBJ1-3): DGGITQSPKYLFRKEGQNVTLSCEQNLNHDAMYWYRQDPGQGLRLIYYSQIVNDFQKGDIAEGYSVSREKKESFPLTVTSAQKNPTAFYLCASTSRTVPGNTIYFGEGSWLTVV.